The present T cell receptor beta chain was sequenced within a study of blood T cell repertoires in COVID-19. Looking at the study overall: The origin of the acute and convalescent COVID-19 samples was the United States, Italy and Spain. The cDNA or gDNA used as material had been derived from T cells, B-cell-depleted T cells, or PBMCs.

The CDR3 length is 13 residues. V gave up 2 bases and J gave up 5 bases, with 9 bases separating them. Authors' analysis steps: Using reference gene primer amplification, nucleated cell counts were estimated. The table came from immunoSEQ multiplex PCR; TCRdb's copy has only in-frame clones and leaves some out. The V and J calls and clone size were taken over from that table, and D and trimming were inferred from the DNA. The data hold some 150,000 clones, with 80% to 90% observed a single time. This sequence joins TRBV12-3 or TRBV12-4 and TRBJ2-5, with D unclear. This clonotype was sampled from a middle-aged woman with acute or convalescent COVID-19. Sequencing was carried out using peripheral blood. CDR3 sequence reads: CASSLFDSETQYF. DNA for the CDR3: TGTGCCAGCAGTTTATTCGACTCTGAGACCCAGTACTTC.